Below are 17 T cell receptor beta chains sequenced from a single sample in a study of cytomegalovirus exposure and HLA in healthy donors. This PCR relied on a set of 60 Vbeta primers and 13 Jbeta primers. Generated by immunoSEQ multiplex PCR, the TCRdb table keeps only in-frame clones and is missing some. The repertoire holds 190,000 or so clones, with roughly 83% as singletons. Sequencing input: PBMCs. Source of these receptors: a male donor in good health and CMV-seropositive.

The genes are TRBV7-2 and TRBJ2-7; 15 bases align to TRBD2. The CDR3 covers 15 residues. CDR1 and CDR2 from the germline V gene are SGHTA and FQGNSA. The V segment lost 4 bases and the J segment 6 bases; nucleotides outside the gene matches: 4. The CDR3 DNA is TGTGCCAGCAGCTCAGGGACTAGCGGGGGGACCGAGCAGTACTTC. This sequence encodes CASSSGTSGGTEQYF.

The chain carries TRBV4-2 and TRBJ1-5, with no clear D. The CDR3 runs to 16 residues. V gave up 0 bases and J gave up 6 bases, with 15 bases separating them. From germline, CDR1 is LGHNA and CDR2 YNFKEQ. The CDR3 nucleotides are TGTGCCAGCAGCCAAGATTCCAGTGTGGCGGCTCAGCCCCAGCATTTT. As protein: CASSQDSSVAAQPQHF.

The table lists this clone with a count of one. This chain links TRBV27 with TRBJ2-7; TRBD2 matches 7 bases. Germline lookup yields CDR1 MNHEY and CDR2 SMNVEV (reference sequence). CDR3 length: 17 amino acids. After removal of 5 bases from V and 0 bases from J, the junction contained 13 bases not matched to a gene. The CDR3 is CASSADRVAGSSYEQYF. Here the CDR3 DNA reads TGTGCCAGCAGTGCCGATCGGGTAGCGGGCAGCTCCTACGAGCAGTACTTC.

The chain uses TRBV5-4 and TRBJ2-7; TRBD2 is a possible D gene (6 bases). The V and J ends lost 2 bases and 9 bases respectively, with 21 bases between them. The CDR3 is 15 amino acids. Germline V gene sequence: CDR1 SGHNT, CDR2 YYREEE (reference sequence). CDR3 amino acids: CASSFARGTPDGQYF. CDR3 DNA sequence: TGTGCCAGCAGCTTTGCTCGGGGGACCCCCGACGGGCAGTACTTC.

This clone was counted a few times. V is TRBV5-4 and J is TRBJ2-7; TRBD1 aligns across 11 bases. CDR3 length: 13 amino acids. The ends lost 7 bases at V and 5 bases at J; junction bases unmatched: 5. The germline V gene has CDR1 SGHNT and CDR2 YYREEE (reference sequence). CDR3 region: CASRDRGSNEQYF. For the CDR3, the DNA is TGTGCCAGCCGGGACAGGGGGTCCAACGAGCAGTACTTC.

J is TRBJ2-7 and V is TRBV28, with 7 bases matching TRBD1. V was clipped by 8 bases and J by 12 bases; unmatched bases: 16. From germline, CDR1 is MDHEN and CDR2 SYDVKM. CDR3 length: 13 amino acids. CDR3 in DNA: TGTGCCAGCTCCACAGGGGTTCCGGTCTGGGCGTACTTC. Translation: CASSTGVPVWAYF.

The chain joins TRBV6-1 to TRBJ2-7; 10 bases align to TRBD2. Germline V gives CDR1 MNHNS, CDR2 SASEGT. Trimming removed 6 bases from V and 3 bases from J; junction bases left unmatched: 8. The CDR3 spans 15 residues. The CDR3 spells CASSPLAGDVYEQYF. As DNA, the CDR3 is TGTGCCAGCAGCCCCCTAGCGGGGGACGTCTACGAGCAGTACTTC.

This clone was detected once. The chain recombines TRBV28 with TRBJ1-5; possibly TRBD1 for D (6 bases). The germline gives CDR1 MDHEN, CDR2 SYDVKM. V was trimmed by 4 bases and J by 4 bases, leaving 11 bases between them. The CDR3 has 14 amino acids. Here the CDR3 DNA reads TGTGCCAGCAGTTCCAGGGGTTCTAATCAGCCCCAGCATTTT. It yields the protein CASSSRGSNQPQHF.

The rearrangement joins TRBV6-6 to TRBJ1-5; D gene ambiguous. V dropped 0 bases and J dropped 10 bases, with 10 bases sitting between them. This CDR3 has 13 amino acids. Germline V gene data show CDR1 as MNHNY and CDR2 as SVGAGI (reference sequence). CDR3 DNA sequence: TGTGCCAGCAGTTACTCTACCCTGGCCCCCCAGCATTTT. This encodes CASSYSTLAPQHF.

J is TRBJ2-7 and V is TRBV19; 9 nucleotides match TRBD1. The CDR3 loop spans 13 amino acids. V dropped 8 bases and J dropped 4; count of bases not matched to a gene: 6. Germline V gene data show CDR1 as LNHDA and CDR2 as SQIVND (reference sequence). This chain's CDR3 is CASSTGGGYEQYF. CDR3 coding DNA: TGTGCCAGTTCGACAGGGGGTGGATACGAGCAGTACTTC.

A few counts support this clone. The chain recombines TRBV15 with TRBJ1-5; tentatively, D is TRBD1 (5 bases). V gave up 0 bases and J gave up 1 base, with 7 bases separating them. The CDR3 length is 15 residues. Germline V CDR1 and CDR2: LNHNV, YYDKDF (reference sequence). The CDR3 reads CATSRDRGSNQPQHF. In DNA, the CDR3 is TGTGCCACCAGCAGAGATCGGGGGAGCAATCAGCCCCAGCATTTT.

V gene TRBV18 combines with J gene TRBJ1-1, with D perhaps matching TRBD1 (6 bases). Trimming took 3 bases from V and 0 from J, leaving 11 bases between them. Germline assignment: CDR1 KGHSH and CDR2 LQKENI. This CDR3 is 15 amino acids long. In DNA, the CDR3 is TGTGCCAGCTCACCCCTACAGGGTATGAACACTGAAGCTTTCTTT. Its translation: CASSPLQGMNTEAFF.

This chain joins TRBV10-3 and TRBJ1-6; 9 nucleotides match TRBD1. The trim removed 6 bases at V and 11 bases at J, leaving 11 bases unmatched. This CDR3 spans 15 amino acids. In germline, CDR1 is ENHRY, CDR2 SYGVKD. CDR3 nucleotides: TGTGCCATCAGCGAAACCGGGACAGGGACCCCACCCCTCCACTTT. This codes for CAISETGTGTPPLHF.

This sequence joins TRBV19 and TRBJ1-1; tentatively, D is TRBD1 (6 bases). V was pared by 2 bases and J by 5 bases, with 12 bases between. The length of the CDR3 is 14 residues. Germline CDR1 and CDR2: LNHDA and SQIVND (reference sequence). Here the CDR3 reads CASSIRGMRTEAFF. CDR3 in DNA: TGTGCCAGTAGTATAAGGGGGATGAGAACTGAAGCTTTCTTT.

The V gene is TRBV7-2, the J gene TRBJ2-1; possibly TRBD2 for D (7 bases). CDR3 size: 15 residues. Trimming shortened V by 1 base and J by 3 bases, and 10 bases separated the two germline ends. Germline values: CDR1 SGHTA, CDR2 FQGNSA. CDR3 in DNA: TGTGCCAGCAGCTTAGGGGAGGGGGTCTACAATGAGCAGTTCTTC. It is translated as CASSLGEGVYNEQFF. Full variable domain (rest looked up from reference TRBV7-2 and TRBJ2-1): GAGVSQSPSNKVTEKGKDVELRCDPISGHTALYWYRQSLGQGLEFLIYFQGNSAPDKSGLPSDRFSAERTGGSVSTLTIQRTQQEDSAVYLCASSLGEGVYNEQFFGPGTRLTVL.

The rearrangement joins TRBV11-1 to TRBJ1-1; 7 nucleotides align to TRBD1. This CDR3 is 13 amino acids long. Trimming cost V 5 bases and J 3 bases; bases outside gene matches: 3. The V gene's germline CDR1 is SGHAT and CDR2 FQDESV (reference sequence). The CDR3 DNA reads TGTGCCAGCAGCAGACAGGGATACACTGAAGCTTTCTTT. This translates into CASSRQGYTEAFF.

The CDR3 DNA sequence: TGTGCCGTTGGGGACAGGGGAAATGAGCAGTTCTTC. This encodes CAVGDRGNEQFF. This rearrangement joins TRBV6-6 to TRBJ2-1, with 10 bases lining up with TRBD1. Per the germline V gene, CDR1 is MNHNY and CDR2 is SVGAGI (reference sequence). The CDR3 has 12 residues. J lost 7 bases, V lost 11 bases, and 5 bases had no gene match.